Following are 12 T cell receptor beta chains from one sample sequenced in a study of Tregs in tolerant kidney transplant recipients. TCRdb's copy holds only in-frame clones and misses some; the assay was immunoSEQ multiplex PCR. Found here are over 50,000 clones, about 86% of them singletons; the top ten hold around 5.5%. Sequences were obtained from CD4+ T cells from blood. The receptors here all came from a human donor in good health.

J is TRBJ1-1 and V is TRBV18, with 12 bases identical to TRBD1. Looked up from germline, CDR1 is KGHSH and CDR2 is LQKENI. The CDR3 runs 17 residues. V lost 1 base to trimming and J lost 5 bases; unmatched junction nucleotides: 8. The CDR3 reads CASSPLGGTGGGTEAFF. The CDR3 DNA follows: TGTGCCAGCTCACCACTAGGAGGGACAGGGGGCGGAACTGAAGCTTTCTTT.

The chain recombines TRBV7-8 with TRBJ2-4; D possibly corresponds to TRBD1 (5 bases). Trimming took off 5 bases at V and 1 base at J, with 12 bases between the two ends. The CDR3 covers 15 residues. Germline values: CDR1 SGHVS, CDR2 FQNEAQ. Written as DNA, the CDR3 is TGTGCCAGCAGCGACAGATTTCTGGCCAAAAACATTCAGTACTTC. This encodes CASSDRFLAKNIQYF.

The chain joins TRBV10-3 to TRBJ2-5, with 10 bases lining up with TRBD2. The length of the CDR3 is 14 residues. The J segment lost 3 bases and the V segment lost 11 bases, leaving 9 bases of the junction unmatched. Germline V gene sequence: CDR1 ENHRY, CDR2 SYGVKD. The CDR3 sequence is CASKSSGSKETQYF. In DNA, the CDR3 is TGTGCCTCCAAATCTAGCGGGAGTAAAGAGACCCAGTACTTC.

The chain carries TRBV29-1 and TRBJ1-1, with D hard to call. Looked up from germline, CDR1 is SQVTM and CDR2 is ANQGSEA. Trimming removed 1 base from V and 0 bases from J, with 12 bases in between. There are 15 residues in the CDR3. In nucleotides, the CDR3 is TGCAGCGTTGAAGTACGGCTCTCGATGAACACTGAAGCTTTCTTT. Translation: CSVEVRLSMNTEAFF.

The chain carries TRBV30 and TRBJ1-6; TRBD1 agrees at 7 bases. The CDR3 is 15 residues long. Germline V CDR1 and CDR2: GTSNPN, SVGIG (reference sequence). The J segment lost 5 bases and the V segment lost 1 base, leaving 5 bases of the junction unmatched. The CDR3 region has the DNA TGTGCCTGGAGTGGAACCGACAGGGATAATTCACCCCTCCACTTT. Protein: CAWSGTDRDNSPLHF.

The chain links TRBV7-3 to TRBJ1-2, with D possibly matching TRBD1 (5 bases). Germline CDR1 reads SGHTA; CDR2 reads FQGTGA. The CDR3 totals 13 residues. Deletions cut 1 base from V and 8 bases from J, with 11 bases between. The CDR3 DNA reads as TGTGCCAGCAGCTTAAGGCCAGGGCGGGGCTACACCTTC. Translation: CASSLRPGRGYTF.

This rearrangement joins TRBV30 to TRBJ1-2; D remains unclear. The V end lost 6 bases, the J end lost 7 bases, and 9 bases lay between the germline ends. The CDR3 sequence is 10 residues long. Looked up from germline, CDR1 is GTSNPN and CDR2 is SVGIG (reference sequence). The CDR3 sequence: CACSEAGYTF. CDR3 DNA sequence: TGTGCCTGTTCTGAAGCTGGCTACACCTTC.

The chain recombines TRBV7-8 with TRBJ2-3; D call uncertain. The CDR3 extends over 13 amino acids. V lost 3 bases and J lost 3, with 7 bases in between. The V gene's germline CDR1 is SGHVS and CDR2 FQNEAQ. The DNA for the CDR3 is TGTGCCAGCAGCTTGGCGAAGACAGATACGCAGTATTTT. This encodes CASSLAKTDTQYF. Full variable domain (rest looked up from reference TRBV7-8 and TRBJ2-3): GAGVSQSPRYKVAKRGQDVALRCDPISGHVSLFWYQQALGQGPEFLTYFQNEAQLDKSGLPSDRFFAERPEGSVSTLKIQRTQQEDSAVYLCASSLAKTDTQYFGPGTRLTVL.

The chain carries TRBV27 and TRBJ2-1, with TRBD2 matching 14 bases. The trim removed 5 bases at V and 6 bases at J, leaving 6 bases unmatched. Looked up from germline, CDR1 is MNHEY and CDR2 is SMNVEV (reference sequence). This CDR3 spans 16 amino acids. The CDR3 here is CASSPRLAGGLNEQFF. DNA for the CDR3: TGTGCCAGCAGTCCGAGACTAGCGGGGGGGCTCAATGAGCAGTTCTTC.

V and J are TRBV7-4 and TRBJ1-6, with D perhaps TRBD1 (6 bases). From germline, CDR1 is SGHVT and CDR2 SQSDAQ. The CDR3 is 13 amino acids. Trimming cost V 1 base and J 14 bases, with 12 bases left between them. The CDR3 DNA reads as TGTGCCAGCAGCTTAGGGGACATGTTCTCCCTCCACTTT. Translated, it gives CASSLGDMFSLHF.

This clone is judged medium-sized (0.01 to 0.1%). The V call is TRBV30, the J call TRBJ1-2; 10 nucleotides align to TRBD1. J gave up 6 bases and V 5 bases, and 6 bases lay outside the gene matches. This CDR3 has 13 residues. Germline CDR1 GTSNPN, CDR2 SVGIG (reference sequence). The CDR3 reads CAWGQGVSHGYTF. CDR3 DNA: TGTGCCTGGGGACAGGGGGTGTCACATGGCTACACCTTC.

V usage is TRBV10-3 and J usage is TRBJ2-7; D not certain. The V end was cut by 11 bases, the J end by 0 bases, with 11 bases between. Per germline, CDR1 ENHRY and CDR2 SYGVKD. The CDR3 is 12 amino acids. CDR3 sequence: CAVSMSSYEQYF. The CDR3 nucleotides are TGTGCCGTATCCATGAGCTCCTACGAGCAGTACTTC.